Each of the 5 T cell receptor beta chains below was sequenced from the same sample in a study of shared clonotypes between healthy human individuals. Clones were sequenced by immunoSEQ multiplex PCR, and TCRdb holds only the in-frame ones, with some missing. The sample includes approximately 2.1 million clones, approximately 93% of them seen just once. The source material was naive CD4+ T cells from PBMCs. As to subset: CD45RA+ positively selected. All receptors derive from a young man in good health. Some clones in this sample may be carry-over from other donors' samples.

The chain employs TRBV6-5 and TRBJ2-7; 8 bases agree with TRBD1. The CDR3 is made up of 14 amino acids. In germline, CDR1 is MNHEY, CDR2 SVGAGI. V trimming: 6 bases; J trimming: 3 bases; junction bases outside the gene matches: 7. The CDR3 sequence: CASRLTGALYEQYF. The CDR3 DNA follows: TGTGCCAGCAGGCTGACAGGGGCTCTCTACGAGCAGTACTTC.

The CDR3 loop reads CASSSLGGKAGELFF. The CDR3, as DNA: TGTGCCAGCAGCTCGCTGGGCGGGAAGGCCGGGGAGCTGTTTTTT. This rearrangement joins TRBV11-2 to TRBJ2-2; weak D call: TRBD2 (6 bases). Germline assignment: CDR1 SGHAT and CDR2 FQNNGV. Trimming took off 4 bases at V and 6 bases at J, with 15 bases between the two ends. The CDR3 consists of 15 residues.

The V and J genes are TRBV30 and TRBJ2-7, with D maybe TRBD1 (6 bases). This CDR3 spans 12 amino acids. In germline, CDR1 is GTSNPN, CDR2 SVGIG (reference sequence). Trimming left V 3 bases short and J 0 bases short, with 6 bases between. CDR3 sequence (DNA): TGTGCCTGGAGACAGGGCTCCTACGAGCAGTACTTC. Translation: CAWRQGSYEQYF.

The chain recombines TRBV9 with TRBJ1-1; a possible D gene is TRBD1 (5 bases). Trimming removed 2 bases at V and 4 bases at J, with 15 bases between. The CDR3 has 15 residues. The germline gives CDR1 SGDLS, CDR2 YYNGEE. Written as DNA, the CDR3 is TGTGCCAGCAGCGTCCGGGGCGATAAGGGCACTGAAGCTTTCTTT. Protein: CASSVRGDKGTEAFF.

V usage is TRBV18 and J usage is TRBJ2-7, with 8 positions matching TRBD1. The CDR3 runs to 17 residues. The V and J ends lost 3 bases and 2 bases, in that order; junction bases with no gene match: 12. Germline values: CDR1 KGHSH, CDR2 LQKENI. The CDR3 is CASSPFRQGASAYEQYF. The CDR3 nucleotides are TGTGCCAGCTCACCTTTCCGCCAGGGGGCCTCCGCCTACGAGCAGTACTTC.